Below, one T cell receptor beta chain is given with its context. Positive CCR7 selection of CD45RO-negative cells yielded the naive CD8 cells, and terminally differentiated effector memory CD45RA+ cells were excluded. Each subset's genomic DNA was split evenly across several immunoSEQ plates. Measured with immunoSEQ multiplex PCR; TCRdb has only the in-frame clones, and not every one. The sample yields hundreds of thousands of clones, 95% to 98% seen once. Between the trimmed V and J ends, which lost 0 bases and 4 bases, there was a span of 18 bases. The CDR3 sequence is 17 residues long. Germline lookup yields CDR1 SGHNT and CDR2 YYREEE (reference sequence). The data originate from a study of shared clonotypes between healthy human individuals.

Sequencing was done on a sample of naive CD8+ T cells sorted from blood. The sequence derives from a man aged 25-45 years in good health. The rearrangement joins TRBV5-4 to TRBJ2-3, with D tentatively TRBD2 (5 bases). CDR3 region: CASSLGPGLRSSDTQYF. In DNA form, the CDR3 reads TGTGCCAGCAGCTTGGGCCCGGGGTTGCGGAGTTCAGATACGCAGTATTTT.